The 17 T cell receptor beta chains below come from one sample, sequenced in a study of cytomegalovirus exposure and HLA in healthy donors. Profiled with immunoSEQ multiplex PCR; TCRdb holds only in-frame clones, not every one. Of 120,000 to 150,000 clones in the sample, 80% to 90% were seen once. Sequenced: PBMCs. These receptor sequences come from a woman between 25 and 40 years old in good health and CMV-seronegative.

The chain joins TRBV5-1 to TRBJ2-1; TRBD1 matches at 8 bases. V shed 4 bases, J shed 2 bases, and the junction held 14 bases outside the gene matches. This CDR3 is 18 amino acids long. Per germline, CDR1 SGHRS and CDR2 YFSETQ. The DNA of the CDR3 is TGCGCCAGCAGCCAAAACCCGGTGGGGACAGGAACCTACAATGAGCAGTTCTTC. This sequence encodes CASSQNPVGTGTYNEQFF. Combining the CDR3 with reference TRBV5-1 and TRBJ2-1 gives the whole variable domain KAGVTQTPRYLIKTRGQQVTLSCSPISGHRSVSWYQQTPGQGLQFLFEYFSETQRNKGNFPGRFSGRQFSNSRSEMNVSTLELGDSALYLCASSQNPVGTGTYNEQFFGPGTRLTVL.

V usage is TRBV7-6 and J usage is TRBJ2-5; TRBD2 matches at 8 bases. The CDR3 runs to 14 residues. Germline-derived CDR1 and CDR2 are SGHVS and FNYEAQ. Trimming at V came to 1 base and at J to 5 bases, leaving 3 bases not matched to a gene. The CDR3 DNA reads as TGTGCCAGCAGCTTAGGGCCTAGCGGGGAGACCCAGTACTTC. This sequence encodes CASSLGPSGETQYF.

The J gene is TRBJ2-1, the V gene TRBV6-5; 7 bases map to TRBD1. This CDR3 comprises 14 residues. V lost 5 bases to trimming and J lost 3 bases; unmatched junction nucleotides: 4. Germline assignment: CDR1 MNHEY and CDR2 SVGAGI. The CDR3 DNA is TGTGCCAGCAGTCGAGGACAGGTCTACAATGAGCAGTTCTTC. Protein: CASSRGQVYNEQFF.

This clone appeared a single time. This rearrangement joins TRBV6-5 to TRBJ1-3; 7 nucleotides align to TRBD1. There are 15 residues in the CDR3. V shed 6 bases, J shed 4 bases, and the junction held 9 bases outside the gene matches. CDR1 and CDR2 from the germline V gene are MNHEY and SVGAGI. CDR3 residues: CASSPTRGQGNTIYF. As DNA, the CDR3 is TGTGCCAGCAGCCCCACCCGGGGACAGGGAAACACCATATATTTT.

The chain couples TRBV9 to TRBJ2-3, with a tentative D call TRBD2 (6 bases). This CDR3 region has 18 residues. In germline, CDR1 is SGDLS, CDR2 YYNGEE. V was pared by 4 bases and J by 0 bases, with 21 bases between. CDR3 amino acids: CASSRGLNRGMSTDTQYF. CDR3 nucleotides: TGTGCCAGCAGCAGAGGTCTTAACCGGGGGATGAGCACAGATACGCAGTATTTT. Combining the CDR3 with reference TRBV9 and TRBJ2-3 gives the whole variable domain DSGVTQTPKHLITATGQRVTLRCSPRSGDLSVYWYQQSLDQGLQFLIQYYNGEERAKGNILERFSAQQFPDLHSELNLSSLELGDSALYFCASSRGLNRGMSTDTQYFGPGTRLTVL.

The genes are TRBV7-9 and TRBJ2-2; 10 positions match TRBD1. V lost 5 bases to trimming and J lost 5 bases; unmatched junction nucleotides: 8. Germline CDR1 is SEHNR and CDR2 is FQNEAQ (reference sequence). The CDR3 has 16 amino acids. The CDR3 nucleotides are TGTGCCAGCAGCCTCAAGACAGGGGGCTTAACCGGGGAGCTGTTTTTT. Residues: CASSLKTGGLTGELFF.

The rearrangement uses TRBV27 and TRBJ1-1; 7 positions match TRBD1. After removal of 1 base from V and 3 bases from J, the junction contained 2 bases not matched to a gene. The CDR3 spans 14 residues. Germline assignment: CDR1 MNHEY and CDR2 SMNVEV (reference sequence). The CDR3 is CASSLFQGDTEAFF. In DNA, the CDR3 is TGTGCCAGCAGTTTATTTCAGGGGGACACTGAAGCTTTCTTT.

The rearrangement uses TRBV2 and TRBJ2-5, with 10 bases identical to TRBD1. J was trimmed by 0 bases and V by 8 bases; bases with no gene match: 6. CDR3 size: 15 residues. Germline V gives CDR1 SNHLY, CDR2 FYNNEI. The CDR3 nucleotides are TGTGCCAGCCGGCGGGACAGGGGCAACCAAGAGACCCAGTACTTC. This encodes CASRRDRGNQETQYF.

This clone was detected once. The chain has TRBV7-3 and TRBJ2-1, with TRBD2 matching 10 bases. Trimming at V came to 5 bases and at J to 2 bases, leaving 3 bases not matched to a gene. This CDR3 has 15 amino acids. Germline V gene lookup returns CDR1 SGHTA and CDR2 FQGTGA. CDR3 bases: TGTGCCAGCAGCCCAAGCGGGGGGGCCTACAATGAGCAGTTCTTC. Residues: CASSPSGGAYNEQFF.

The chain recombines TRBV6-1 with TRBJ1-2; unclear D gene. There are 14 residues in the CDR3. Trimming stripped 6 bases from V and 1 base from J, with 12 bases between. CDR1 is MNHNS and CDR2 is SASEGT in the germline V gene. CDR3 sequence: CASSLSKRNYGYTF. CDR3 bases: TGTGCCAGCAGCCTAAGTAAGCGTAACTATGGCTACACCTTC.

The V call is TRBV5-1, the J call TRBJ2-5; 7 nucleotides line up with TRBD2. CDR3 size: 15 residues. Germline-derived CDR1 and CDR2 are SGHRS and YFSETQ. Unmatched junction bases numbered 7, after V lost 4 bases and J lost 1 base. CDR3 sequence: CASSPWGGSQETQYF. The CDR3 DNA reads TGCGCCAGCAGCCCTTGGGGGGGGAGCCAAGAGACCCAGTACTTC.

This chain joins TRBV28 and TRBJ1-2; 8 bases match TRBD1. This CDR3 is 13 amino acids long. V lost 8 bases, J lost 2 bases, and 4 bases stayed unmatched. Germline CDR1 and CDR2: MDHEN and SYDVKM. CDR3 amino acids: CASARQGNYGYTF. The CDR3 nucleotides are TGTGCCAGCGCCCGACAGGGGAACTATGGCTACACCTTC.

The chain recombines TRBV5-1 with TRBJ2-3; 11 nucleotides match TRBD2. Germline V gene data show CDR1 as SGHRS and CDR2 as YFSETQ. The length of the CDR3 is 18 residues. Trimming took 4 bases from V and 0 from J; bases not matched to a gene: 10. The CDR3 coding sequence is TGCGCCAGCAGCCGAAGGCTAGCGGGGGGAGTTAGCACAGATACGCAGTATTTT. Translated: CASSRRLAGGVSTDTQYF.

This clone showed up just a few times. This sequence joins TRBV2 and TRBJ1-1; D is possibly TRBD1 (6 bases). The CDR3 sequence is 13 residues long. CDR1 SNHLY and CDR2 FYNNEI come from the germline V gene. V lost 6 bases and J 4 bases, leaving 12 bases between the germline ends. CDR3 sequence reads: CASSYRAGTEAFF. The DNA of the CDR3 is TGTGCCAGCAGCTACAGGGCGGGCACTGAAGCTTTCTTT.

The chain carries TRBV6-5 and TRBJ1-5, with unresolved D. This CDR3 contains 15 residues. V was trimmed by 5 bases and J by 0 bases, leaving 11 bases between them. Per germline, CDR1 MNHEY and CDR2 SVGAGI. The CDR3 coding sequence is TGTGCCAGCAGTACGGTACCTTATAGCAATCAGCCCCAGCATTTT. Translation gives CASSTVPYSNQPQHF.

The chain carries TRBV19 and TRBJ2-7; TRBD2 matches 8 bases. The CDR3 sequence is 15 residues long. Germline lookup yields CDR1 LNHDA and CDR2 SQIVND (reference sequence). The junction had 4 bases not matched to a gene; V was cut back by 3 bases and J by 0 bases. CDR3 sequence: CASSITGGGSYEQYF. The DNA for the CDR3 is TGTGCCAGTAGTATCACCGGGGGGGGCTCCTACGAGCAGTACTTC. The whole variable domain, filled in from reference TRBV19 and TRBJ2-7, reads DGGITQSPKYLFRKEGQNVTLSCEQNLNHDAMYWYRQDPGQGLRLIYYSQIVNDFQKGDIAEGYSVSREKKESFPLTVTSAQKNPTAFYLCASSITGGGSYEQYFGPGTRLTVT.

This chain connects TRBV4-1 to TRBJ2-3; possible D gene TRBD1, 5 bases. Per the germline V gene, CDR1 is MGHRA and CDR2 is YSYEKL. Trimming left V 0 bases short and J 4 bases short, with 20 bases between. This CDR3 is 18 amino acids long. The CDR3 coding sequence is TGCGCCAGCAGCCAAGAAAGTTCTAGGGGCCCCTCCGCAGATACGCAGTATTTT. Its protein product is CASSQESSRGPSADTQYF.